A selection of T cell receptor beta chains follows, all from one sample in a study of technical replicates of blood from several donors. Only in-frame clones appear in the TCRdb table, and some are missing; sequencing was by immunoSEQ multiplex PCR. In the table there are 77,000 or so clones, roughly 92% of which are singletons. Sequencing input: T cells isolated from PBMCs. The origin of the receptors is a human donor in good health. The CDR3 runs from the conserved cysteine through the conserved F or W. The order of the fields is CDR3 DNA, CDR3 protein, CDR3 length, V gene, clone size, D gene, J gene. D genes are given only for firm matches. The size field is filled for only some rows; it gives once, few, many or a size class.

TGTGCCATCCGGAAAGCGTACCAAGAGACCCAGTACTTC CAIRKAYQETQYF 13 TRBV10-3 once NA TRBJ2-5
TGTGCCAGCAGCGTAGCTGGGACATCCTCCTACGAGCAGTACTTC CASSVAGTSSYEQYF 15 TRBV9 NA NA TRBJ2-7
TGTGCCAGCAGCTCCTTACCGAGCTCCTACAATGAGCAGTTCTTC CASSSLPSSYNEQFF 15 TRBV5-6 NA NA TRBJ2-1
TGTGCCAGCAGCTCAGTTAACACTGAAGCTTTCTTT CASSSVNTEAFF 12 TRBV7-9 few NA TRBJ1-1
TGTGCCAGCAGTTCCCGGGACATAAGTGAAAAACTGTTTTTT CASSSRDISEKLFF 14 TRBV28 NA NA TRBJ1-4
TGTGCCAGCAGCCTCGTGAGGACTGAAGCTTTCTTT CASSLVRTEAFF 12 TRBV11-3 NA NA TRBJ1-1
TGCGCCAGCAGCTTGCTAGGGAGAGGGACAGATACGCAGTATTTT CASSLLGRGTDTQYF 15 TRBV5-1 once NA TRBJ2-3
TGCGCCAGCAGCCAAGCCCAAGGACTAGCCGGGTACAATGAGCAGTTCTTC CASSQAQGLAGYNEQFF 17 TRBV4-1 once TRBD2 TRBJ2-1
TGTGCCAGCAGTTTACAGGCGACCTACAATGAGCAGTTCTTC CASSLQATYNEQFF 14 TRBV27 NA NA TRBJ2-1
TGTGCCAGCAGTCCTAGCGGGGCCTACAATGAGCAGTTCTTC CASSPSGAYNEQFF 14 TRBV7-3 NA TRBD2 TRBJ2-1
TGTGCCAGCAGTATCCTAAGAGATACGCAGTATTTT CASSILRDTQYF 12 TRBV28 NA NA TRBJ2-3
TGTGCCAGCAGCGTAGCATGGGAGGGCCGCGAGCAGTACTTC CASSVAWEGREQYF 14 TRBV9 NA TRBD2 TRBJ2-7
TGTGCCAGCAGTTTATTGAGTTCTGAAAGGCAGTTCTTC CASSLLSSERQFF 13 TRBV27 NA NA TRBJ2-1
TGTGCCAGTGGACTAGCGGGAGCTTTTAGTGAGCAGTTCTTC CASGLAGAFSEQFF 14 TRBV6-5 NA TRBD2 TRBJ2-1
TGTGCCTGGAGTTCGACTAGCTATGAGCAGTTCTTC CAWSSTSYEQFF 12 TRBV30 few TRBD2 TRBJ2-1
TGTGCCAGCAGTTCCAACACGATACAGCCCCAGCATTTT CASSSNTIQPQHF 13 TRBV28 NA NA TRBJ1-5
TGTGCCAGCAGCTTACGGGGTTCCGGGGAGCTGTTTTTT CASSLRGSGELFF 13 TRBV7-6 NA NA TRBJ2-2
TGCGCCAGCAGCCAGGAAGCGGGTACTAGCACAGATACGCAGTATTTT CASSQEAGTSTDTQYF 16 TRBV4-3 NA NA TRBJ2-3
TGTGCCTGGAGCGGACAGGTTTACTACGAGCAGTACTTC CAWSGQVYYEQYF 13 TRBV30 NA TRBD1 TRBJ2-7
TGTGCCAGCAGTATTAACTTTCGGACCGGGGTCTACGAGCAGTACTTC CASSINFRTGVYEQYF 16 TRBV6-4 NA NA TRBJ2-7
TGTGCCTGGAGTGTACCTTTCTCTACTAGCGGGAGAGGCGGGGAGCTGTTTTTT CAWSVPFSTSGRGGELFF 18 TRBV30 NA TRBD2 TRBJ2-2
TGTGCCTGGAGTGCCCGAGACAGGTACATGATTCAGTACTTC CAWSARDRYMIQYF 14 TRBV30 NA NA TRBJ2-4
TGTGCCAGCAGTGGGCTTCTCCCTCCGAATCCCCCAGATACGCAGTATTTT CASSGLLPPNPPDTQYF 17 TRBV2 NA NA TRBJ2-3
TGTGCCACCACCGGGACAGGGGGCTACAATGAGCAGTTCTTC CATTGTGGYNEQFF 14 TRBV27 NA TRBD1 TRBJ2-1
TGTGCCAGCAGCTCACCACCTAGGAGCGGGAACTACGAGCAGTACTTC CASSSPPRSGNYEQYF 16 TRBV7-9 NA TRBD2 TRBJ2-7
TGTGCCAGCAGCCGTATTAACGGGGGAGGGGAGCAGTACTTC CASSRINGGGEQYF 14 TRBV11-3 NA TRBD2 TRBJ2-7
TGTGCCAGCAGCCAACAAATATCTAATGAAAAACTGTTTTTT CASSQQISNEKLFF 14 TRBV6-5 NA NA TRBJ1-4
TGTGCCAGCGGATTGGGACAGGCCTACGAGCAGTACTTC CASGLGQAYEQYF 13 TRBV27 NA TRBD1 TRBJ2-7
TGTGCCAGCAGCCAAGAGCTAGACCCTACCTACGAGCAGTACTTC CASSQELDPTYEQYF 15 TRBV14 NA NA TRBJ2-7
TGCGCCAGCAGCCATTCTGGGACAAAGGGGGTTGATCAGCCCCAGCATTTT CASSHSGTKGVDQPQHF 17 TRBV10-2 NA NA TRBJ1-5
TGCGCCAGCAGCCAAGAAGCGACCAACACTGGGGCCAACGTCCTGACTTTC CASSQEATNTGANVLTF 17 TRBV4-1 NA NA TRBJ2-6
TGTGCCAGCAGCCCTGGCGGCGACAACTATGGCTACACCTTC CASSPGGDNYGYTF 14 TRBV5-6 NA NA TRBJ1-2
TGTGCCAGCAGTTTTTCGGGGTACAATCAGCCCCAGCATTTT CASSFSGYNQPQHF 14 TRBV27 NA NA TRBJ1-5
TGTGCCAGCAGCGCCAGGGGCGACACCTACGAGCAGTACTTC CASSARGDTYEQYF 14 TRBV9 NA NA TRBJ2-7